The rows below give T cell receptor beta chains drawn from one sample of a study of control samples from healthy donors and cancer patients. TCRdb's copy holds only in-frame clones and misses some; the assay was immunoSEQ multiplex PCR. The ten top clones account for 2% to 2.5%, within a sample of approximately 190,000 clones. The sequencing sample was made of blood. The receptors derive from a woman aged 30 to 39 in good health. Both conserved end residues are part of each CDR3. A D gene is named only where the DNA matches it firmly.

>TRBV7-3|TRBD2|TRBJ2-3
CASSWRGGRYTQYF
TGTGCCAGCAGCTGGCGGGGGGGCCGGTATACGCAGTATTTT
>TRBV28|TRBD1|TRBJ2-5
CASSLRQGPGGETQYF
TGTGCCAGCAGTCTACGACAGGGGCCCGGGGGAGAGACCCAGTACTTC
>TRBV6-6|-|TRBJ1-5
CASSYGGPQHF
TGTGCCAGCAGTTACGGGGGGCCCCAGCATTTT
>TRBV4-2|-|TRBJ2-7
CASSQGGWGYEQYF
TGTGCCAGCAGCCAGGGCGGGTGGGGCTACGAGCAGTACTTC
>TRBV10-1|-|TRBJ1-1
CASSAGGNTEAFF
TGCGCCAGCAGTGCGGGCGGGAACACTGAAGCTTTCTTT
>TRBV15|-|TRBJ2-7
CATTPGDTGYLEQYF
TGTGCCACCACTCCAGGGGACACAGGTTATCTCGAGCAGTACTTC
>TRBV11-2|TRBD1|TRBJ2-2
CASSLTSPDRVTGELFF
TGTGCCAGCAGCCTCACGAGCCCGGACAGGGTCACCGGGGAGCTGTTTTTT
>TRBV4-1|-|TRBJ2-7
CASSQVRGEVYEQYF
TGCGCCAGCAGCCAAGTCAGGGGGGAAGTATACGAGCAGTACTTC
>TRBV5-1|-|TRBJ1-2
CASSPTGDGYTF
TGCGCCAGCAGCCCGACGGGAGATGGCTACACCTTC
>TRBV5-6|-|TRBJ1-5
CASSAFNQPQHF
TGTGCCAGCAGCGCCTTCAATCAGCCCCAGCATTTT
>TRBV27|-|TRBJ1-1
CASNPMGVRENTEAFF
TGTGCCAGCAACCCCATGGGAGTGCGGGAGAACACTGAAGCTTTCTTT
>TRBV19|TRBD1|TRBJ1-2
CASQTGRRGYTF
TGTGCCAGTCAGACAGGGCGACGTGGCTACACCTTC
>TRBV2|-|TRBJ1-2
CASREMDGYGYTF
TGTGCCAGCAGGGAAATGGACGGCTATGGCTACACCTTC
>TRBV27|TRBD1|TRBJ1-5
CASSPQGMPPQHF
TGTGCCAGCAGTCCACAGGGGATGCCGCCCCAGCATTTT
>TRBV5-1|-|TRBJ2-7
CASSIGHSSYEQYF
TGCGCCAGCAGCATCGGACACTCCTCCTACGAGCAGTACTTC
>TRBV12-5|-|TRBJ2-3
CASGPGLPFTDTQYF
TGTGCTAGTGGCCCGGGACTGCCGTTCACAGATACGCAGTATTTT
>TRBV13|-|TRBJ2-3
CASSLEGMGDTQYF
TGTGCCAGCAGCTTAGAAGGGATGGGGGATACGCAGTATTTT
>TRBV11-3|TRBD2|TRBJ2-7
CASSSGGYEQYF
TGTGCCAGCAGCTCGGGGGGCTACGAGCAGTACTTC
>TRBV28|-|TRBJ1-5
CASRTAGASQHF
TGTGCCAGCCGCACTGCGGGGGCATCCCAGCATTTT
>TRBV3-1/TRBV3-2|TRBD2|TRBJ2-1
CASSPRGLNHNEQFF
TGTGCCAGCAGCCCCCGGGGACTAAACCACAATGAGCAGTTCTTC